The source of this T cell receptor (beta chain) is a study of cytomegalovirus exposure and HLA in healthy donors. The study's findings and limits: Specificity of three CMV-associated chains for CMV antigens was verified in vitro. Researchers counted roughly 160 TCR beta chains as cytomegalovirus-associated. According to a later analysis, TCR clusters from the first cohort tended to co-occur in the 120 or so validation repertoires. Cytomegalovirus status was reportedly diagnosed by the classifier with high sensitivity and specificity.

Note on this clone: Its specificity is unknown.

The method was immunoSEQ multiplex PCR; TCRdb's version includes in-frame clones alone and lacks a portion of them. Of around 98,000 clones listed, 70% to 90% are singletons. The junction had 9 bases not matched to a gene; V was cut back by 5 bases and J by 5 bases. Germline loops: CDR1 SGHAT, CDR2 FQDESV (reference sequence). The length of the CDR3 is 15 residues. Material for sequencing was PBMCs. The TCR was taken from a woman aged 25 to 39 in good health and CMV-seronegative. V is TRBV11-1 and J is TRBJ2-7; 10 bases are a match to TRBD1. The CDR3: CASSPGGTGDNEQYF. The CDR3 DNA reads TGTGCCAGCAGCCCCGGGGGGACAGGGGACAACGAGCAGTACTTC. The complete variable domain, with remaining parts taken from reference TRBV11-1 and TRBJ2-7, reads EAEVAQSPRYKITEKSQAVAFWCDPISGHATLYWYRQILGQGPELLVQFQDESVVDDSQLPKDRFSAERLKGVDSTLKIQPAELGDSAMYLCASSPGGTGDNEQYFGPGTRLTVT.